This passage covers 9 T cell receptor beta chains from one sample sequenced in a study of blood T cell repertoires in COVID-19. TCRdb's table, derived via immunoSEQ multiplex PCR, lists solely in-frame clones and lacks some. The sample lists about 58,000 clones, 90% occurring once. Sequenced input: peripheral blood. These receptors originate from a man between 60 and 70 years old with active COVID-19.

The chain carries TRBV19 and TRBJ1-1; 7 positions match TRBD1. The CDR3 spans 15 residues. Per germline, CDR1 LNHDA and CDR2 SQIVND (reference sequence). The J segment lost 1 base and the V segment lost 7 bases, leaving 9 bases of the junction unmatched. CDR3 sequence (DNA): TGTGCCAGTAAGAAGACAGGGAGGTGGAACACTGAAGCTTTCTTT. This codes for CASKKTGRWNTEAFF.

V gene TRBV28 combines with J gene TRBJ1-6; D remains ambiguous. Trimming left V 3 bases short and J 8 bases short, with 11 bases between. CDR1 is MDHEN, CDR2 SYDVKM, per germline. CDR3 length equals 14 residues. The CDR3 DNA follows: TGTGCCAGCAGTTTCGGGGTCTCTCATTCACCCCTCCACTTT. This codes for CASSFGVSHSPLHF.

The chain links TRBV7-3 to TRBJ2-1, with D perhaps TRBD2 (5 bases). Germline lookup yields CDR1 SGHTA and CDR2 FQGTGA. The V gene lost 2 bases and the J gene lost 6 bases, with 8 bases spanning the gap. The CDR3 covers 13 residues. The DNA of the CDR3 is TGTGCCAGCAGCTTACGGGGTGGCAATGAGCAGTTCTTC. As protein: CASSLRGGNEQFF.

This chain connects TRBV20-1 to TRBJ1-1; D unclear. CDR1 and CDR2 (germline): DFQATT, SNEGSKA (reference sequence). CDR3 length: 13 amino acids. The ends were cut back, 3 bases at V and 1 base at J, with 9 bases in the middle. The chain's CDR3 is CSASGGPNTEAFF. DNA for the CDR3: TGCAGTGCTAGTGGAGGCCCGAACACTGAAGCTTTCTTT.

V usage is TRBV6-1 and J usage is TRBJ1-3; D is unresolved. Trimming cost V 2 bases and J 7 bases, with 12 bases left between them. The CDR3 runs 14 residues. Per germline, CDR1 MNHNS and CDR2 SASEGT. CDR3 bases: TGTGCCAGCAGTGAATGGGGAGCAGACAACACCATATATTTT. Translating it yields CASSEWGADNTIYF.

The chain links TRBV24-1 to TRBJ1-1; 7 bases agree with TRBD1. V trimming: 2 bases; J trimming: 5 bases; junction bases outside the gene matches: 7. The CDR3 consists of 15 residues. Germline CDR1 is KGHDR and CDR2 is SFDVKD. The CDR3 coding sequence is TGTGCCACCAGTGATTCACAGGGGCGAGGTACTGAAGCTTTCTTT. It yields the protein CATSDSQGRGTEAFF.

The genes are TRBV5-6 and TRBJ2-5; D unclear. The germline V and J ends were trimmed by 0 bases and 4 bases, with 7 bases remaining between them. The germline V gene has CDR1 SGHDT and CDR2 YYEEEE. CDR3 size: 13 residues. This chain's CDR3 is CASSLDSTETQYF. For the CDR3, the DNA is TGTGCCAGCAGCTTGGATAGCACAGAGACCCAGTACTTC.

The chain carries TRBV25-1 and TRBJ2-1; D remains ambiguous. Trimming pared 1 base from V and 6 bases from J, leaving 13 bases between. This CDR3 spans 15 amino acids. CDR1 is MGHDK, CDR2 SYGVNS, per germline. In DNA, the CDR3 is TGTGCCAGCAGTGAATCATTGGGCAGCATCAATGAGCAGTTCTTC. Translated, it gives CASSESLGSINEQFF.

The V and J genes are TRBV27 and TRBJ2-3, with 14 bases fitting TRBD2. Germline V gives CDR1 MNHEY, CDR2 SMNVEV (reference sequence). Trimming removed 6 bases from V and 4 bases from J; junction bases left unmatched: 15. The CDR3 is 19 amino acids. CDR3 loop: CASSSATGLAGERADTQYF. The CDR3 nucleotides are TGTGCCAGCAGCTCCGCGACGGGACTAGCGGGAGAGCGGGCAGATACGCAGTATTTT.